These 18 T cell receptor beta chains were sequenced from one sample in a study of blood T cell repertoires in COVID-19. Generated by immunoSEQ multiplex PCR, the TCRdb table keeps only in-frame clones and is missing some. Among a few hundred thousand clones listed, 85% to 90% were seen once. Sequenced sample: PBMCs or T cells enriched from blood (not recorded which). The receptors derive from a man aged 18-30 years who had recovered from COVID-19.

The chain carries TRBV4-1 and TRBJ1-4, with 7 nucleotides matching TRBD1. This CDR3 is built from 17 residues. V trimming: 1 base; J trimming: 5 bases; junction bases outside the gene matches: 10. The germline V gene encodes CDR1 MGHRA and CDR2 YSYEKL. CDR3 sequence: CASSQGYPGQRNEKLFF. The CDR3 nucleotides read TGCGCCAGCAGCCAAGGGTACCCGGGACAGCGAAATGAAAAACTGTTTTTT.

V gene TRBV19 combines with J gene TRBJ1-2, with 7 bases fitting TRBD1. The germline CDR1 and CDR2 sequences are LNHDA and SQIVND (reference sequence). With 8 bases clipped from V and 10 bases from J, the junction kept 7 bases outside the gene matches. This CDR3 is built from 11 residues. CDR3 DNA: TGTGCCAGTGGCGGAGGGGGCCACTACACCTTC. It specifies CASGGGGHYTF.

The chain links TRBV6-5 to TRBJ2-1, with TRBD2 matching over 11 bases. From germline, CDR1 is MNHEY and CDR2 SVGAGI. Losses at the gene ends were 0 bases for V and 7 bases for J; bases not matched to a gene: 5. This CDR3 spans 16 amino acids. CDR3 DNA: TGTGCCAGCAGTTACTCGGGGACTAGCGGAGTTAATGAGCAGTTCTTC. It yields the protein CASSYSGTSGVNEQFF.

The chain links TRBV11-2 to TRBJ1-6; 7 bases align to TRBD1. Germline V CDR1 and CDR2: SGHAT, FQNNGV. The V segment lost 6 bases and the J segment 6 bases; nucleotides outside the gene matches: 14. This CDR3 comprises 17 residues. The CDR3 reads CASRPTVGTAINSPLHF. For the CDR3, the DNA is TGTGCCAGCAGACCTACCGTCGGGACAGCCATTAATTCACCCCTCCACTTT.

In its sample, this clone was seen once. The gene calls are TRBV5-1 and TRBJ2-3, with 10 bases that match TRBD2. The CDR3 sequence is 14 residues long. The V gene's germline CDR1 is SGHRS and CDR2 YFSETQ. V was clipped by 4 bases and J by 3 bases; unmatched bases: 2. The CDR3 protein is CASSPGLATDTQYF. The CDR3 DNA reads TGCGCCAGCAGCCCGGGACTAGCGACAGATACGCAGTATTTT.

The chain uses TRBV24-1 and TRBJ1-5; 7 bases fit TRBD1. The CDR3 is made up of 13 amino acids. The germline CDR1 and CDR2 sequences are KGHDR and SFDVKD. The ends lost 8 bases at V and 4 bases at J; junction bases unmatched: 4. The chain's CDR3 is CATTGGWNQPQHF. The CDR3 DNA follows: TGTGCCACCACAGGGGGGTGGAATCAGCCCCAGCATTTT.

The rearrangement joins TRBV20-1 to TRBJ2-3, with a tentative D call TRBD2 (8 bases). Trimming pared 3 bases from V and 2 bases from J, leaving 21 bases between. The CDR3 totals 17 residues. Germline V gene sequence: CDR1 DFQATT, CDR2 SNEGSKA (reference sequence). The CDR3 here is CSASPVAGQQFTDTQYF. The CDR3 DNA reads as TGCAGTGCTAGTCCAGTAGCGGGACAGCAGTTCACAGATACGCAGTATTTT.

The V and J genes are TRBV19 and TRBJ2-3; D perhaps matches TRBD2 (5 bases). The V end was cut by 5 bases, the J end by 2 bases, with 14 bases between. The CDR3 length is 15 residues. Germline lookup yields CDR1 LNHDA and CDR2 SQIVND (reference sequence). The CDR3 bases are TGTGCCAGTAGTGAGGTTAGCGCGAACACAGATACGCAGTATTTT. Amino acid sequence: CASSEVSANTDTQYF.

The chain uses TRBV28 and TRBJ1-2; the D gene is possibly TRBD1 (5 bases). CDR1 is MDHEN, CDR2 SYDVKM, per germline. Trimming stripped 5 bases from V and 2 bases from J, with 12 bases between. CDR3 length: 14 residues. The CDR3 DNA follows: TGTGCCAGCAGTGACACAGGTCTCAACTATGGCTACACCTTC. Its protein is CASSDTGLNYGYTF.

The rearrangement joins TRBV18 to TRBJ1-2; 9 bases map to TRBD1. Germline CDR1 is KGHSH and CDR2 is LQKENI. This CDR3 spans 15 amino acids. The ends lost 3 bases at V and 7 bases at J; junction bases unmatched: 9. The CDR3 DNA sequence: TGTGCCAGCTCACCCGGACAGGGGAGGAACGGTGGCTACACCTTC. Its translation: CASSPGQGRNGGYTF.

The chain combines TRBV19 with TRBJ1-2, with 9 bases identical to TRBD1. Germline trimming cut 3 bases from V and 4 bases from J; bases unmatched to any gene: 3. Germline-derived CDR1 and CDR2 are LNHDA and SQIVND (reference sequence). CDR3 length: 14 residues. The CDR3 loop is CASSIAGQGYGYTF. In nucleotides, the CDR3 is TGTGCCAGTAGTATTGCGGGACAGGGCTATGGCTACACCTTC. The variable domain in full, completed from reference TRBV19 and TRBJ1-2, reads DGGITQSPKYLFRKEGQNVTLSCEQNLNHDAMYWYRQDPGQGLRLIYYSQIVNDFQKGDIAEGYSVSREKKESFPLTVTSAQKNPTAFYLCASSIAGQGYGYTFGSGTRLTVV.

The chain employs TRBV4-3 and TRBJ2-6; D gene uncertain. The length of the CDR3 is 18 residues. Germline V gene lookup returns CDR1 LGHNA and CDR2 YSLEER. The ends were cut back, 4 bases at V and 0 bases at J, with 16 bases in the middle. The CDR3 loop is CASSLTQTTYSGANVLTF. The CDR3 nucleotides are TGCGCCAGCAGCCTTACTCAGACAACCTACTCTGGGGCCAACGTCCTGACTTTC.

This chain connects TRBV2 to TRBJ1-5; 10 nucleotides match TRBD1. V lost 5 bases and J lost 7; bases outside the gene matches: 8. CDR1 and CDR2 (germline): SNHLY, FYNNEI. The CDR3 is 15 amino acids. The CDR3 bases are TGTGCCAGCAGTTCTGACAGGGGGCAGGGACAGCCCCAGCATTTT. It codes for CASSSDRGQGQPQHF.

This chain joins TRBV28 and TRBJ1-5; a weak D match, TRBD1 (5 bases). With 5 bases removed from V and 6 bases from J, the gap between germline ends came to 14 bases. Germline V CDR1 and CDR2: MDHEN, SYDVKM. The CDR3 extends over 14 amino acids. The DNA of the CDR3 is TGTGCCAGCAGTGCCCCAGGGAAGAGTCAGCCCCAGCATTTT. It encodes CASSAPGKSQPQHF.

This rearrangement joins TRBV21-1 to TRBJ1-3; the table names TRBD1, a call not compared with the DNA. TRBV21-1 is marked as a pseudogene. CDR3 size: 14 residues. The CDR3 loop is CASSHRVAGNTIYF. For the CDR3, the DNA is TGTGCCAGCAGTCACAGGGTCGCTGGAAACACCATATATTTT.

The chain combines TRBV19 with TRBJ1-1; D is possibly TRBD1 (6 bases). The V gene's germline CDR1 is LNHDA and CDR2 SQIVND (reference sequence). This CDR3 is 15 amino acids long. V lost 5 bases, J lost 5 bases, and 18 bases lay in between. For the CDR3, the DNA is TGTGCCAGTAGTCCACGGACAGCCCTGAGGACTGAAGCTTTCTTT. Translated: CASSPRTALRTEAFF. Using reference TRBV19 and TRBJ1-1 for the parts outside the CDR3, the full variable domain is DGGITQSPKYLFRKEGQNVTLSCEQNLNHDAMYWYRQDPGQGLRLIYYSQIVNDFQKGDIAEGYSVSREKKESFPLTVTSAQKNPTAFYLCASSPRTALRTEAFFGQGTRLTVV.

The chain employs TRBV6-5 and TRBJ1-1; possibly TRBD1 for D (5 bases). Trimming stripped 6 bases from V and 7 bases from J, with 15 bases between. The CDR3 length is 13 residues. Germline V lookup: CDR1 MNHEY, CDR2 SVGAGI. CDR3 in DNA: TGTGCCAGCAGACCACAGGTGATCGGTGAAGCTTTCTTT. The encoded protein is CASRPQVIGEAFF.

The chain is built from TRBV4-1 and TRBJ2-5; 9 positions agree with TRBD2. V dropped 1 base and J dropped 3; count of bases not matched to a gene: 3. CDR3 length: 15 residues. From germline, CDR1 is MGHRA and CDR2 YSYEKL. DNA for the CDR3: TGCGCCAGCAGCCAAGGGCCTAGCGGGAAAGAGACCCAGTACTTC. Its protein product is CASSQGPSGKETQYF.